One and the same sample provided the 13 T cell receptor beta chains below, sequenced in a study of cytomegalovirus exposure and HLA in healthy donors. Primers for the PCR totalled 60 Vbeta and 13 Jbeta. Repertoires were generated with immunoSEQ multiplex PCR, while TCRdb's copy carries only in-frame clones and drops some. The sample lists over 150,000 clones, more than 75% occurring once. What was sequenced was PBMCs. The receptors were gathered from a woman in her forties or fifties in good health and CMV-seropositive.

The DNA for the CDR3 is TGTGCCAGCAGCGTGCTGGGTGGGAGCTCCTACAATGAGCAGTTCTTC. Its protein product is CASSVLGGSSYNEQFF. V usage is TRBV9 and J usage is TRBJ2-1; possible D gene TRBD2, 5 bases. Germline V gives CDR1 SGDLS, CDR2 YYNGEE. The CDR3 length is 16 residues. Between the trimmed V and J ends, which lost 2 bases and 0 bases, there was a span of 12 bases.

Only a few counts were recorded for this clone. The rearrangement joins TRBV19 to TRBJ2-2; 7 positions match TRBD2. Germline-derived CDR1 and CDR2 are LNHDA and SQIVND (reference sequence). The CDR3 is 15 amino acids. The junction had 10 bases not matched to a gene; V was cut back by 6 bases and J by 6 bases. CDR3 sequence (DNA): TGTGCCAGTAGGGTGAGAGAGCGGGACGCCGGGGAGCTGTTTTTT. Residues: CASRVRERDAGELFF.

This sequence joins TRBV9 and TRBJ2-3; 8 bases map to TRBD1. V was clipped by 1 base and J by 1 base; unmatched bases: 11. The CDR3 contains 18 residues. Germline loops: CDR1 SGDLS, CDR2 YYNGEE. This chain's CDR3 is CASSVTGQVALGTDTQYF. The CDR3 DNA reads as TGTGCCAGCAGCGTAACGGGACAGGTGGCTCTGGGCACAGATACGCAGTATTTT.

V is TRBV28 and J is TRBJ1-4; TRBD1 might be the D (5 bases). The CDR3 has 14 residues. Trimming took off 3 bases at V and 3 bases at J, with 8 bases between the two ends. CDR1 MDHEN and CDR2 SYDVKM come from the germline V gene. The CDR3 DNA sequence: TGTGCCAGCAGTTTGGGGGGACCTAATGAAAAACTGTTTTTT. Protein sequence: CASSLGGPNEKLFF.

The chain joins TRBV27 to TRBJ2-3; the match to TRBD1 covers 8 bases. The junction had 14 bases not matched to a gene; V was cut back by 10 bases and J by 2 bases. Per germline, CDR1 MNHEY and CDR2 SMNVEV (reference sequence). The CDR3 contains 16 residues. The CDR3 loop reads CAIRDRNPPYTDTQYF. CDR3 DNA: TGTGCCATCCGGGACAGGAATCCCCCCTACACAGATACGCAGTATTTT.

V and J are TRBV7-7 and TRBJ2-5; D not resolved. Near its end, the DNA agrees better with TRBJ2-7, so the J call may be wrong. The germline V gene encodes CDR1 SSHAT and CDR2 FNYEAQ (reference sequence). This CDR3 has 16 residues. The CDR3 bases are TGTGCCAGCAGCCCGAGTCTAGACTCCCGCTCCTACGAGCAGTACTTC. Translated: CASSPSLDSRSYEQYF.

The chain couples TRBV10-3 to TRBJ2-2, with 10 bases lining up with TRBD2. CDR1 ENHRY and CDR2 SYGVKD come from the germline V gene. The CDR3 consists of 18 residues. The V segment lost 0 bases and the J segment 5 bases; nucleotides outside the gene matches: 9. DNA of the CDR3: TGTGCCATCAGTGAGTCGGAAGCGGGGGGGCCAAATACCGGGGAGCTGTTTTTT. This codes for CAISESEAGGPNTGELFF.

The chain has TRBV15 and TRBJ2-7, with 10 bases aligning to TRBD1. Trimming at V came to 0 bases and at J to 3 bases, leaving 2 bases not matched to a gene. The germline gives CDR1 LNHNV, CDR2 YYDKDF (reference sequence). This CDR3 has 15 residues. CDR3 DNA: TGTGCCACCAGCAGAGACGGGACAGGGGTCTACGAGCAGTACTTC. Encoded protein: CATSRDGTGVYEQYF.

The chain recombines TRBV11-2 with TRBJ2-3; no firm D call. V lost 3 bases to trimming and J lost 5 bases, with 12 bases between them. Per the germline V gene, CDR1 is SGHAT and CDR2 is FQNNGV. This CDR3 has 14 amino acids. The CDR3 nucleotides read TGTGCCAGCAGCTTCCCACGGGTGGTAGATACGCAGTATTTT. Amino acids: CASSFPRVVDTQYF.

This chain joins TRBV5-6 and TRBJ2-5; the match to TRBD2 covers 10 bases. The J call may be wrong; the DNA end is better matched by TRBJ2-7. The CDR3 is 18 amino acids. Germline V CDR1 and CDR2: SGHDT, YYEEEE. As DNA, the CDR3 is TGTGCCAGCACCCATGGGCCCTTAGCGGGGGGTCGTTCCTACGAGCAGTACTTC. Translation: CASTHGPLAGGRSYEQYF.

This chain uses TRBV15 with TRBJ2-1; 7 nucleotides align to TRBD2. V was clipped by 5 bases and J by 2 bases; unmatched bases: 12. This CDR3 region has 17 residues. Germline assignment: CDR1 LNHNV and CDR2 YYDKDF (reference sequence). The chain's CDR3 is CATSPPRGRAAYNEQFF. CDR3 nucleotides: TGTGCCACCAGCCCCCCTCGAGGGAGGGCCGCCTACAATGAGCAGTTCTTC.

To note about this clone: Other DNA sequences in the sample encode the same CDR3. CDR3 protein: CASSLGQVNTEAFF. Written as DNA, the CDR3 is TGCGCCAGCAGCCTGGGACAGGTCAACACTGAAGCTTTCTTT. J is TRBJ1-1 and V is TRBV5-1; TRBD1 matches 8 bases. J was trimmed by 2 bases and V by 4 bases; bases with no gene match: 4. Germline V gene lookup returns CDR1 SGHRS and CDR2 YFSETQ. This CDR3 is built from 14 residues.

The CDR3 sequence is CARPGTSGNNEQFF. CDR3 coding DNA: TGTGCCAGACCAGGGACTAGCGGAAACAATGAGCAGTTCTTC. The chain carries TRBV7-8 and TRBJ2-1, with TRBD2 matching 11 bases. Germline CDR1 reads SGHVS; CDR2 reads FQNEAQ. The CDR3 sequence is 14 residues long. J was trimmed by 5 bases and V by 9 bases; bases with no gene match: 6.